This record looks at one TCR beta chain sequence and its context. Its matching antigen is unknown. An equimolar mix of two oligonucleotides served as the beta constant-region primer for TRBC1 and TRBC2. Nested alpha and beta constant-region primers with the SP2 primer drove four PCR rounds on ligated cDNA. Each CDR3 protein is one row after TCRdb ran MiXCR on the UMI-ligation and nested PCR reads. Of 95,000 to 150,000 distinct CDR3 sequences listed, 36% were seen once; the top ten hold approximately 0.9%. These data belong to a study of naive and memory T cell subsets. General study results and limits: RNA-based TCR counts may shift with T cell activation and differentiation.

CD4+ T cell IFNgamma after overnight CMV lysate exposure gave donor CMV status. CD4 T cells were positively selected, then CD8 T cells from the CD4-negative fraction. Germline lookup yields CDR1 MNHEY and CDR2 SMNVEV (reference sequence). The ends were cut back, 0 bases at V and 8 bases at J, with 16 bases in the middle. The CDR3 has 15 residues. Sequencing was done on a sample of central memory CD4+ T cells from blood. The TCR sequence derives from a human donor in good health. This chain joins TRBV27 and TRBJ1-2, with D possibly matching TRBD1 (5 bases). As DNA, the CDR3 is TGTGCCAGCAGTTTATCTCCCTCCAGGGTGGCCGGCTACACCTTC. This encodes CASSLSPSRVAGYTF.